The 15 T cell receptor beta chains below were found in one sample sequenced in a study of T cell responses to AZD1222 COVID-19 vaccine. The protocol was immunoSEQ multiplex PCR, while the TCRdb copy is restricted to in-frame clones and leaves out a portion. The profile shows roughly 100,000 clones, about 90% of them singletons. The sequences come from peripheral blood, collected 28 days after the second AZD1222 dose. These receptors all stem from an adult who received the AZD1222 COVID-19 vaccine.

This clone has just one count. The rearrangement links TRBV14 to TRBJ1-1; D gene unclear. The CDR3 loop spans 13 amino acids. V dropped 2 bases and J dropped 3 bases, with 7 bases sitting between them. Germline V gene lookup returns CDR1 SGHDN and CDR2 FVKESK. The CDR3 DNA follows: TGTGCCAGCAGCCAATTCCTCGACACTGAAGCTTTCTTT. Amino acid sequence: CASSQFLDTEAFF.

This chain links TRBV9 with TRBJ1-2, with D possibly matching TRBD1 (5 bases). CDR3 size: 14 residues. V shed 0 bases and J shed 8 bases, with 14 bases lying between them. Germline assignment: CDR1 SGDLS and CDR2 YYNGEE. The CDR3 sequence is CASSVGVRVQGYTF. In nucleotides, the CDR3 is TGTGCCAGCAGCGTAGGGGTCAGGGTTCAGGGCTACACCTTC.

This sequence joins TRBV5-6 and TRBJ2-2; D unresolved. V dropped 4 bases and J dropped 9 bases, with 10 bases sitting between them. Germline values: CDR1 SGHDT, CDR2 YYEEEE. This CDR3 contains 12 residues. CDR3 bases: TGTGCCAGCAGCCAGGTGCGGCGGGAGCTGTTTTTT. Translating gives CASSQVRRELFF.

The rearrangement uses TRBV7-2 and TRBJ2-1, with TRBD2 matching 7 bases. J lost 4 bases, V lost 0 bases, and 3 bases had no gene match. The CDR3 extends over 15 amino acids. Germline lookup yields CDR1 SGHTA and CDR2 FQGNSA. The DNA for the CDR3 is TGTGCCAGCAGCTTAGCGGGGGGGGATTACAATGAGCAGTTCTTC. Translating gives CASSLAGGDYNEQFF.

The V and J genes are TRBV4-3 and TRBJ1-2; D remains unclear. Germline V gene lookup returns CDR1 LGHNA and CDR2 YSLEER. The CDR3 loop spans 14 amino acids. The V end lost 2 bases, the J end lost 0 bases, and 7 bases lay between the germline ends. This CDR3 reads CASSQQEANYGYTF. In nucleotides, the CDR3 is TGCGCCAGCAGCCAACAGGAAGCTAACTATGGCTACACCTTC.

The chain combines TRBV7-9 with TRBJ1-1, with a possible D match to TRBD1 (5 bases). The length of the CDR3 is 15 residues. Germline-derived CDR1 and CDR2 are SEHNR and FQNEAQ (reference sequence). The V end was cut by 7 bases, the J end by 0 bases, with 15 bases between. The CDR3 region has the DNA TGTGCCAGCAAAAACCCGGGACGGATGAACACTGAAGCTTTCTTT. This sequence encodes CASKNPGRMNTEAFF.

This clone has only a few counts. Here the CDR3 reads CASSLGGAADTLGNTIYF. CDR3 nucleotide sequence: TGCGCCAGCAGCTTGGGGGGAGCCGCGGACACCTTGGGCAACACCATATATTTT. The rearrangement links TRBV5-1 to TRBJ1-3; tentative D call: TRBD1 (5 bases). V was shortened by 0 bases and J by 7 bases, with 23 bases between the two germline ends. The CDR3 is 18 residues long. From germline, CDR1 is SGHRS and CDR2 YFSETQ. Drawing the rest from reference TRBV5-1 and TRBJ1-3, the complete variable domain is KAGVTQTPRYLIKTRGQQVTLSCSPISGHRSVSWYQQTPGQGLQFLFEYFSETQRNKGNFPGRFSGRQFSNSRSEMNVSTLELGDSALYLCASSLGGAADTLGNTIYFGEGSWLTVV.

The rearrangement uses TRBV7-2 and TRBJ1-2; unclear D gene. Per the germline V gene, CDR1 is SGHTA and CDR2 is FQGNSA. V lost 6 bases and J 3 bases, leaving 20 bases between the germline ends. CDR3 length equals 16 residues. In DNA form, the CDR3 reads TGTGCCAGCAGGACGGCGGCGAGTCGGTGGGACTATGGCTACACCTTC. Translation gives CASRTAASRWDYGYTF.

V gene TRBV7-3 combines with J gene TRBJ2-3; D is perhaps TRBD2 (6 bases). Germline assignment: CDR1 SGHTA and CDR2 FQGTGA. The CDR3 spans 16 residues. Trimming cost V 5 bases and J 4 bases, with 19 bases left between them. CDR3 amino acids: CASSPQGAGIADTQYF. Here the CDR3 DNA reads TGTGCCAGCAGCCCCCAGGGCGCGGGGATCGCAGATACGCAGTATTTT.

The chain uses TRBV4-3 and TRBJ1-2; D unresolved. The CDR3 runs 12 residues. The germline V gene encodes CDR1 LGHNA and CDR2 YSLEER. V lost 3 bases and J 8 bases, leaving 10 bases between the germline ends. The CDR3 here is CASSQLGGGYTF. The DNA of the CDR3 is TGCGCCAGCAGCCAGTTAGGTGGCGGCTACACCTTC.

The count of this clone is one. This chain joins TRBV7-9 and TRBJ1-2, with unresolved D. The CDR3 sequence is 15 residues long. V lost 5 bases and J lost 0, with 13 bases in between. CDR1 and CDR2 from the germline V gene are SEHNR and FQNEAQ (reference sequence). The CDR3 region has the DNA TGTGCCAGCAGCCTATCGGGCGGGGCTAACTATGGCTACACCTTC. Translation gives CASSLSGGANYGYTF. The variable domain in full, with the rest retrieved from reference TRBV7-9 and TRBJ1-2, is DTGVSQNPRHKITKRGQNVTFRCDPISEHNRLYWYRQTLGQGPEFLTYFQNEAQLEKSRLLSDRFSAERPKGSFSTLEIQRTEQGDSAMYLCASSLSGGANYGYTFGSGTRLTVV.

V usage is TRBV6-2 or TRBV6-3 and J usage is TRBJ1-2, with D uncertain. The length of the CDR3 is 14 residues. Trimming stripped 6 bases from V and 5 bases from J, with 16 bases between. CDR1 is MNHEY, CDR2 SVGEGT, per germline. The CDR3 DNA sequence: TGTGCCAGCAGCGTAGCCGGCGGAGGGTATGGCTACACCTTC. Amino acid sequence: CASSVAGGGYGYTF.

The V gene is TRBV2, the J gene TRBJ2-5; D gene uncertain. Germline CDR1 and CDR2: SNHLY and FYNNEI. The CDR3 extends over 15 amino acids. Trimming stripped 6 bases from V and 5 bases from J, with 19 bases between. The CDR3, as DNA: TGTGCCAGCAGAGCTTCGACCCAGCCCGGGGAGACCCAGTACTTC. This encodes CASRASTQPGETQYF.

This chain links TRBV19 with TRBJ2-1; maybe TRBD2 (7 bases). CDR1 is LNHDA and CDR2 is SQIVND in the germline V gene (reference sequence). The CDR3 spans 14 residues. V gave up 3 bases and J gave up 8 bases, with 14 bases separating them. Here the CDR3 reads CASSIGRGGDEQFF. The CDR3 DNA reads TGTGCCAGTAGTATTGGGAGGGGGGGCGATGAGCAGTTCTTC.

The V gene is TRBV7-2, the J gene TRBJ2-2, with 9 bases identical to TRBD1. CDR1 and CDR2 (germline): SGHTA, FQGNSA. The CDR3 is made up of 13 amino acids. The junction had 3 bases not matched to a gene; V was cut back by 4 bases and J by 9 bases. The chain's CDR3 is CASSWDRVRELFF. The CDR3 bases are TGTGCCAGCAGCTGGGACAGGGTCCGGGAGCTGTTTTTT.